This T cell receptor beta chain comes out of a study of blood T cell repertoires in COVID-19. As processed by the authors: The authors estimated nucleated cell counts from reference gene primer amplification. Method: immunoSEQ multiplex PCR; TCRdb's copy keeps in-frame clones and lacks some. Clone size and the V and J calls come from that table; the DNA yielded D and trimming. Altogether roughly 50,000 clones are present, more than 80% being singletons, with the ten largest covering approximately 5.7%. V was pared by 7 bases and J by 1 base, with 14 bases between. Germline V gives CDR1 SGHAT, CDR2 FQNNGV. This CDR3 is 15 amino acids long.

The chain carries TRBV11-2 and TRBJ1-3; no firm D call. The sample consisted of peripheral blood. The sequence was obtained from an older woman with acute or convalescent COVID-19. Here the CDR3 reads CASIKGGGSGNTIYF. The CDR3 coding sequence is TGTGCCAGCATCAAAGGCGGTGGTTCTGGAAACACCATATATTTT.